This T cell receptor (beta chain) came from a study of blood T cell repertoires in COVID-19 (dated by TCRdb to about 2020). Notes on the research overall: Collaborator samples came from the United States, Italy and Spain and covered acute and convalescent phases of COVID-19. Deeply sampled blood TCRbeta repertoires from subjects exposed to, actively infected with, or recovered from COVID-19 were included in the dataset. The prospective study material was composed of cDNA or gDNA derived from T cells, B-cell-depleted T cells, or PBMCs. Where available, HLA class I and class II types were taken from metadata supplied by the sample provider and were not determined by assay-based typing. The repertoires were released in a freely available public database meant as a resource for research on the immune response to SARS-CoV-2. The samples were drawn from two sources: the first 160 participants of the ongoing ImmuneRACE study, and over 1,000 subjects contributed by 6 global collaborators. Sample metadata almost always included a de-identified subject ID, COVID-19 status, age in years and sex. Study-level results and caveats: How much clinical and demographic metadata was included differed by source and by participant, and the metadata was provided uncurated.

The collaborating institutions used their own protocols to collect whole blood in K2EDTA tubes. For TCRbeta analysis, collaborator samples were shipped as frozen whole blood, as isolated PBMCs, or as DNA extracted from either sample type. The CDR3 measures 11 amino acids from cysteine to phenylalanine. Only CDR3 DNA is held: 33 bases, read in frame from base 1. CDR1 and CDR2, per the germline V gene (reference sequence), are LNHDA and SQIVND. The germline ends are 18 bases apart after V is trimmed by 10 bases and J by 12 bases. The immunoSEQ Assay, a bias-controlled multiplex PCR, was used to amplify TCRbeta CDR3 regions from genomic DNA. On the authors' methods: The number of nucleated cells in each sample was estimated by amplification of reference gene primers within the assay. To quantify the absolute abundance of each unique TCRbeta CDR3 rearrangement, sequence reads were collapsed and filtered. For each sample, productive Simpson clonality was calculated as the square root of Simpson's diversity index over productive rearrangements. TCRdb's version of the immuneACCESS table is confined to in-frame rearrangements and falls short of the full clone set. An unresolved V gene accounts for under half of the shortfall where checked; the remainder is of unknown origin. The DNA was the basis for D and trimming; V, J and clone size are from that table. The table for this sample lists 150,000 to 200,000 clones; about 74% of them were counted only once. The biggest ten clones account for 3% of the sample.

Note on this clone: What this receptor recognizes is not known. Base qualities are not recorded, but no much larger clone differs from it by a single base.

The sequence is built from TRBV19 and TRBJ1-2; the D gene remains uncertain. This TCR was sampled from an elderly woman with acute or convalescent COVID-19. Material for sequencing was peripheral blood. The CDR3 here reads CATRYSGRNTF. The DNA sequence is TGTGCCACTAGATATTCGGGGAGGAACACCTTC.